The TCR beta chain described here comes from a study of identical twins. TCRdb used MiXCR to reprocess the 5' RACE reads, holding one entry per CDR3 protein. This table holds a few hundred thousand distinct CDR3 sequences, 13% to 15% found once. All donors comprised healthy Caucasians. In its sample, this clonotype was seen a few times. No antigen is known for it. The CDR3 has 13 amino acids. Trimming removed 7 bases from V and 6 bases from J; junction bases left unmatched: 6. Germline lookup yields CDR1 ENHRY and CDR2 SYGVKD. Overall study results and limits: Possibly, invariant MAIT and iNKT cells partly confounded zero-insertion analyses. Reduced insertions were recorded for abundant cord blood beta clonotypes, with no such pattern in memory repertoires.

These data also featured in a second study, about yellow fever vaccine responses in identical twins.

The material sequenced was CD4+ T cells sorted from blood. The chain recombines TRBV10-3 with TRBJ1-5, with 7 bases matching TRBD1. This TCR came from a woman younger than 35 in good health. CDR3 nucleotides: TGTGCCATCACCCAGGGGGTCGGTCAGCCCCAGCATTTT. As protein: CAITQGVGQPQHF.